The 3 T cell receptor beta chains below all came from one sample that was sequenced in a study of patients and donors after allogeneic stem cell transplantation. TCRdb reprocessed the RT-PCR reads with MiXCR, giving one entry per CDR3 protein. This repertoire shows about a million distinct CDR3 sequences, roughly 18% found once; its top ten account for around 6%. The sequenced sample was blood, either unsorted or a sorted T cell fraction (not recorded which). Every receptor here comes from a human donor who was either an allogeneic HSCT recipient or a stem cell or donor lymphocyte infusion donor (not recorded which). It is not recorded whose cells these are; they may come from a transplant donor.

The V gene is TRBV30, the J gene TRBJ2-7, with D maybe TRBD1 (6 bases). There are 13 residues in the CDR3. Germline CDR1 GTSNPN, CDR2 SVGIG (reference sequence). The germline V and J ends were trimmed by 3 bases and 4 bases, with 13 bases remaining between them. The CDR3 loop reads CAWSPRRGYEQYF. The CDR3 DNA reads TGTGCCTGGAGCCCCAGAAGGGGGTACGAGCAGTACTTC. The variable domain in full, completed from reference TRBV30 and TRBJ2-7, reads SQTIHQWPATLVQPVGSPLSLECTVEGTSNPNLYWYRQAAGRGLQLLFYSVGIGQISSEVPQNLSASRPQDRQFILSSKKLLLSDSGFYLCAWSPRRGYEQYFGPGTRLTVT.

The rearrangement joins TRBV3-1 to TRBJ2-1; no clear D. Germline CDR1 is LGHDT and CDR2 is YNNKEL (reference sequence). The CDR3 runs 14 residues. V was trimmed by 5 bases and J by 6 bases, leaving 14 bases between them. DNA for the CDR3: TGTGCCAGCAGCTTCCCGGCCAGAGCCAATGAGCAGTTCTTC. Its translation: CASSFPARANEQFF.

This clonotype was seen more than once but under ten times. The rearrangement links TRBV7-6 to TRBJ2-5; D tentatively reads TRBD1 or TRBD2 (6 bases each). The CDR3 is 15 residues long. Trimming removed 5 bases at V and 5 bases at J, with 18 bases between. Germline V CDR1 and CDR2: SGHVS, FNYEAQ. The CDR3 here is CASSQRFGGEETQYF. In DNA, the CDR3 is TGTGCCAGCAGCCAAAGGTTCGGGGGCGAGGAGACCCAGTACTTC. Variable domain in full (rest from reference TRBV7-6 and TRBJ2-5): GAGVSQSPRYKVTKRGQDVALRCDPISGHVSLYWYRQALGQGPEFLTYFNYEAQQDKSGLPNDRFSAERPEGSISTLTIQRTEQRDSAMYRCASSQRFGGEETQYFGPGTRLLVL.